The 25 T cell receptor beta chains reported below all come from one sample, sequenced in a study of T-cell memory formation after mild COVID-19. TCRdb passed the 5' RACE reads through MiXCR, listing each CDR3 protein once. The data contain fewer than 250,000 distinct CDR3 sequences, roughly 18% of them singletons. Sequencing used PBMCs or a T cell subset sorted from them (not recorded which). The receptors come from an adult woman who had mild COVID-19 (a few samples of this study predate the infection). Cell type and time point are not known.

This clonotype was detected many times. J is TRBJ1-5 and V is TRBV4-1; maybe TRBD1 (5 bases). The V gene's germline CDR1 is MGHRA and CDR2 YSYEKL. Trimming stripped 4 bases from V and 7 bases from J, with 20 bases between. There are 16 residues in the CDR3. DNA for the CDR3: TGCGCCAGCAGCCCGCTCGGGGGGGGAGGAGGCCAGCCCCAGCATTTT. Translating it yields CASSPLGGGGGQPQHF.

This chain uses TRBV20-1 with TRBJ2-1; 12 bases are a match to TRBD2. Germline-derived CDR1 and CDR2 are DFQATT and SNEGSKA (reference sequence). The V and J ends lost 7 bases and 1 base, in that order; junction bases with no gene match: 17. The CDR3 contains 19 residues. The CDR3 nucleotides read TGCAGTGGACGTGTGGGCCTAGCGGGAGGGTCCTCGTCCTACAATGAGCAGTTCTTC. Protein: CSGRVGLAGGSSSYNEQFF.

This clonotype has only a few counts. The chain recombines TRBV11-2 with TRBJ1-6; D not certain. The CDR3 loop spans 14 amino acids. Germline V lookup: CDR1 SGHAT, CDR2 FQNNGV. Trimming removed 5 bases from V and 6 bases from J, with 11 bases in between. The CDR3 region is CASSQGPVNSPLHF. The DNA of the CDR3 is TGTGCCAGCAGCCAAGGACCTGTTAATTCACCCCTCCACTTT.

The V and J genes are TRBV6-2 or TRBV6-3 and TRBJ2-3, with D possibly TRBD2 on 6 matching bases. The CDR3 runs to 14 residues. The germline CDR1 and CDR2 sequences are MNHEY and SVGEGT. Trimming left V 6 bases short and J 5 bases short, with 15 bases between. The DNA of the CDR3 is TGTGCCAGCAGAGAACCACTGCGGGGAGATACGCAGTATTTT. As protein: CASREPLRGDTQYF.

This clonotype was observed at least ten times. The chain has TRBV12-3 or TRBV12-4 and TRBJ1-2; D gene unclear. Trimming took off 6 bases at V and 6 bases at J, with 14 bases between the two ends. The CDR3 has 13 residues. The CDR3 reads CASRITAGDGYTF. As DNA, the CDR3 is TGTGCCAGCAGAATTACGGCCGGGGATGGCTACACCTTC.

This clonotype was observed many times. The chain employs TRBV4-2 and TRBJ2-1, with 9 bases lining up with TRBD1. J lost 3 bases, V lost 1 base, and 1 base had no gene match. This CDR3 is 15 amino acids long. Germline loops: CDR1 LGHNA, CDR2 YNFKEQ. The CDR3 nucleotides are TGTGCCAGCAGCCAAGGGGGACAGGGCTACAATGAGCAGTTCTTC. Its translation is CASSQGGQGYNEQFF.

The chain carries TRBV12-3 or TRBV12-4 and TRBJ1-2; unclear D gene. This CDR3 region has 13 residues. V lost 7 bases, J lost 3 bases, and 12 bases lay in between. The CDR3 region has the DNA TGTGCCAGCACCCGGGTCAGCGACTATGGCTACACCTTC. Translating it yields CASTRVSDYGYTF.

This clonotype came up a few times. The gene calls are TRBV3-1 and TRBJ1-3; 8 bases fit TRBD1. Germline CDR1 reads LGHDT; CDR2 reads YNNKEL (reference sequence). CDR3 length equals 16 residues. With V trimmed by 3 bases and J by 0 bases, 4 bases remained unmatched. In DNA form, the CDR3 reads TGTGCCAGCAGCCAGTCAGGGGGCTCCTCTGGAAACACCATATATTTT. Its protein product is CASSQSGGSSGNTIYF.

This clonotype showed up many times. This chain joins TRBV6-6 and TRBJ2-1; no reliable D call. Trimming left V 5 bases short and J 8 bases short, with 10 bases between. Germline-derived CDR1 and CDR2 are MNHNY and SVGAGI (reference sequence). This CDR3 has 12 residues. Here the CDR3 reads CASSPGRYEQFF. The CDR3 nucleotides are TGTGCCAGCAGTCCCGGACGCTATGAGCAGTTCTTC.

The rearrangement uses TRBV10-3 and TRBJ2-7; D might be TRBD1 (6 bases). Trimming took 11 bases from V and 5 from J, leaving 19 bases between them. Looked up from germline, CDR1 is ENHRY and CDR2 is SYGVKD. The CDR3 sequence is 13 residues long. CDR3 bases: TGTGCCTTACTGGGACACCCAAGGGACGAGCAGTACTTC. It specifies CALLGHPRDEQYF.

This clonotype is a singleton in its sample. The J gene is TRBJ1-1, the V gene TRBV7-2; TRBD1 might be the D (5 bases). This CDR3 is 22 amino acids long. Looked up from germline, CDR1 is SGHTA and CDR2 is FQGNSA. V dropped 1 base and J dropped 6 bases, with 36 bases sitting between them. The CDR3 nucleotides read TGTGCCAGCAGCTTAGAAGGTGGTCTGGGGCGGGCAGACCTTCCCGGGTGGGCTGAAGCTTTCTTT. It encodes CASSLEGGLGRADLPGWAEAFF.

This clonotype was detected only a few times. This chain uses TRBV5-1 with TRBJ2-1, with TRBD2 identical over 8 bases. There are 19 residues in the CDR3. Germline assignment: CDR1 SGHRS and CDR2 YFSETQ. After removal of 0 bases from V and 1 base from J, the junction contained 12 bases not matched to a gene. CDR3 in DNA: TGCGCCAGCAGCTTGGAAAAGGGTAGCGGGGCGCCTTCCTACAATGAGCAGTTCTTC. This encodes CASSLEKGSGAPSYNEQFF.

This chain links TRBV7-9 with TRBJ2-5; 8 positions match TRBD2. CDR1 is SEHNR and CDR2 is FQNEAQ in the germline V gene (reference sequence). CDR3 size: 14 residues. The trim removed 4 bases at V and 1 base at J, leaving 2 bases unmatched. The CDR3 sequence is CASSSLAGQETQYF. The CDR3 DNA reads as TGTGCCAGCAGCTCCCTAGCGGGCCAAGAGACCCAGTACTTC.

The chain has TRBV20-1 and TRBJ1-2; 9 bases are shared with TRBD1. The CDR3 runs 15 residues. After removal of 5 bases from V and 4 bases from J, the junction contained 11 bases not matched to a gene. Germline assignment: CDR1 DFQATT and CDR2 SNEGSKA (reference sequence). CDR3 in DNA: TGCAGTGCTGGGGGGACAGGGCCATGGTCCTATGGCTACACCTTC. The encoded protein is CSAGGTGPWSYGYTF.

This clonotype was counted a few times. CDR3 residues: CASSNQGNQPQHF. The CDR3 region has the DNA TGTGCCAGCAGCAATCAGGGGAATCAGCCCCAGCATTTT. The V gene is TRBV12-3 or TRBV12-4, the J gene TRBJ1-5, with D tentatively TRBD1 (6 bases). V gave up 6 bases and J gave up 4 bases, with 10 bases separating them. The CDR3 consists of 13 residues.

The chain combines TRBV3-2 with TRBJ1-6; the tabulated D call, TRBD1, remains unverified against the DNA. TRBV3-2 corresponds to a pseudogene. This CDR3 comprises 18 residues. The DNA for the CDR3 is TGTGCCAGCAGCCAAGTACGCGGGGGAGACAGGGGGCGGTCACCCCTCCACTTT. Protein product: CASSQVRGGDRGRSPLHF.

The rearrangement uses TRBV30 and TRBJ1-3; no clear D gene. The CDR3 consists of 12 residues. The ends were cut back, 4 bases at V and 8 bases at J, with 12 bases in the middle. Looked up from germline, CDR1 is GTSNPN and CDR2 is SVGIG (reference sequence). CDR3 amino acids: CAWTLLVDTIYF. CDR3 nucleotide sequence: TGTGCCTGGACCCTCTTGGTTGACACCATATATTTT.

This chain links TRBV5-1 with TRBJ2-1; TRBD2 matches 11 bases. J was trimmed by 1 base and V by 3 bases; bases with no gene match: 3. The V gene's germline CDR1 is SGHRS and CDR2 YFSETQ. The CDR3 length is 16 residues. In DNA form, the CDR3 reads TGCGCCAGCAGCTCCTCTAGCGGGGGGTCCTACAATGAGCAGTTCTTC. It yields the protein CASSSSSGGSYNEQFF.

This clonotype showed up just a few times. The CDR3 DNA follows: TGTGCCACCAGCAGACGACAGGGGGGTGTCGACGAGCAGTACTTC. The encoded protein is CATSRRQGGVDEQYF. The chain uses TRBV15 and TRBJ2-7, with TRBD1 identical over 9 bases. CDR3 length: 15 residues. CDR1 and CDR2 (germline): LNHNV, YYDKDF (reference sequence). V lost 2 bases to trimming and J lost 5 bases; unmatched junction nucleotides: 7.

This chain uses TRBV19 with TRBJ2-6; 9 bases are a match to TRBD1. Germline V gene lookup returns CDR1 LNHDA and CDR2 SQIVND (reference sequence). V was pared by 4 bases and J by 0 bases, with 7 bases of the junction left unmatched. The CDR3 has 18 residues. The CDR3 loop reads CASSTLGTGTSGANVLTF. As DNA, the CDR3 is TGTGCCAGTAGTACCCTGGGGACAGGGACCTCTGGGGCCAACGTCCTGACTTTC.

The chain joins TRBV3-1 to TRBJ2-1; TRBD2 matches 7 bases. This CDR3 comprises 14 residues. With V trimmed by 1 base and J by 12 bases, 9 bases remained unmatched. Germline V gene lookup returns CDR1 LGHDT and CDR2 YNNKEL (reference sequence). In DNA, the CDR3 is TGTGCCAGCAGCCAAGGGGGGGAGCGGGGACGGCAGTTCTTC. Its translation is CASSQGGERGRQFF.

V and J are TRBV5-5 and TRBJ2-3, with no clear D. The V end was cut by 0 bases, the J end by 6 bases, with 8 bases between. The CDR3 extends over 13 amino acids. Germline V CDR1 and CDR2: SGHKS, YYEKEE (reference sequence). CDR3 nucleotides: TGTGCCAGCAGCTTGGTGTGGGATGATACGCAGTATTTT. Its protein is CASSLVWDDTQYF.

The chain recombines TRBV5-1 with TRBJ1-5, with 8 bases fitting TRBD1. CDR1 is SGHRS, CDR2 YFSETQ, per germline. CDR3 length: 16 amino acids. Losses at the gene ends were 5 bases for V and 1 base for J; bases not matched to a gene: 8. The CDR3 protein is CASSPGGARSNQPQHF. The CDR3 bases are TGCGCCAGCAGTCCAGGGGGCGCGAGGAGCAATCAGCCCCAGCATTTT.

V and J are TRBV7-2 and TRBJ1-1; 7 nucleotides agree with TRBD1. V dropped 2 bases and J dropped 1; count of bases not matched to a gene: 4. The germline V gene has CDR1 SGHTA and CDR2 FQGNSA. CDR3 length: 15 amino acids. The CDR3 bases are TGTGCCAGCAGCTTAAGGGGACAGCAGAACACTGAAGCTTTCTTT. Residues: CASSLRGQQNTEAFF.

Of note for this clonotype: This clone may be a read error of a much larger clone one base away. V is TRBV24-1 and J is TRBJ2-7, with D hard to call. The V gene's germline CDR1 is KGHDR and CDR2 SFDVKD. The V and J ends lost 2 bases and 4 bases respectively, with 2 bases between them. The CDR3 has 11 amino acids. CDR3 bases: TGTGCCACCAGTGATTCGTACGAGCAGTACTTC. It specifies CATSDSYEQYF.